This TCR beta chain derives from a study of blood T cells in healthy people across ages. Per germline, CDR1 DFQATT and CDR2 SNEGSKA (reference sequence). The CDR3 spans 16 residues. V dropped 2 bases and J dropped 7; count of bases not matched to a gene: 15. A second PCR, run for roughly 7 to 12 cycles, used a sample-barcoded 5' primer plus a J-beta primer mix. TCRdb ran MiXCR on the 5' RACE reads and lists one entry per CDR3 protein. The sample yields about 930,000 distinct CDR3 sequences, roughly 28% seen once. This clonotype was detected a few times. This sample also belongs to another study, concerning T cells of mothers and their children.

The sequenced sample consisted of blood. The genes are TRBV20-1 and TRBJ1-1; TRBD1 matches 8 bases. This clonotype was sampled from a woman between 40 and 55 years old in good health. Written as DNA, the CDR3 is TGCAGTGCTAGACAGATGACAGGGGCGAGCGGTGGTGAAGCTTTCTTT. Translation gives CSARQMTGASGGEAFF.